The clone carrying this T cell receptor beta chain was counted at least ten times. Each CDR3 protein is one row after TCRdb ran MiXCR on the 5' RACE reads. The data show roughly 230,000 distinct CDR3 sequences, around 8.3% seen once. The CDR3 runs to 14 residues. Trimming removed 6 bases from V and 1 base from J, with 12 bases in between. From germline, CDR1 is SQVTM and CDR2 ANQGSEA. The data were obtained in a study of identical twins. The same specimen was also included in a second study, on yellow fever vaccine responses in identical twins.

The sample comprised CD8+ T cells sorted from blood. This TCR was sampled from a woman between 18 and 29 years old in good health. This chain joins TRBV29-1 and TRBJ2-2, with D possibly TRBD2 on 5 matching bases. In DNA, the CDR3 is TGCAGCGTGGTAGGGAGCCAGAACACCGGGGAGCTGTTTTTT. Amino acids: CSVVGSQNTGELFF.